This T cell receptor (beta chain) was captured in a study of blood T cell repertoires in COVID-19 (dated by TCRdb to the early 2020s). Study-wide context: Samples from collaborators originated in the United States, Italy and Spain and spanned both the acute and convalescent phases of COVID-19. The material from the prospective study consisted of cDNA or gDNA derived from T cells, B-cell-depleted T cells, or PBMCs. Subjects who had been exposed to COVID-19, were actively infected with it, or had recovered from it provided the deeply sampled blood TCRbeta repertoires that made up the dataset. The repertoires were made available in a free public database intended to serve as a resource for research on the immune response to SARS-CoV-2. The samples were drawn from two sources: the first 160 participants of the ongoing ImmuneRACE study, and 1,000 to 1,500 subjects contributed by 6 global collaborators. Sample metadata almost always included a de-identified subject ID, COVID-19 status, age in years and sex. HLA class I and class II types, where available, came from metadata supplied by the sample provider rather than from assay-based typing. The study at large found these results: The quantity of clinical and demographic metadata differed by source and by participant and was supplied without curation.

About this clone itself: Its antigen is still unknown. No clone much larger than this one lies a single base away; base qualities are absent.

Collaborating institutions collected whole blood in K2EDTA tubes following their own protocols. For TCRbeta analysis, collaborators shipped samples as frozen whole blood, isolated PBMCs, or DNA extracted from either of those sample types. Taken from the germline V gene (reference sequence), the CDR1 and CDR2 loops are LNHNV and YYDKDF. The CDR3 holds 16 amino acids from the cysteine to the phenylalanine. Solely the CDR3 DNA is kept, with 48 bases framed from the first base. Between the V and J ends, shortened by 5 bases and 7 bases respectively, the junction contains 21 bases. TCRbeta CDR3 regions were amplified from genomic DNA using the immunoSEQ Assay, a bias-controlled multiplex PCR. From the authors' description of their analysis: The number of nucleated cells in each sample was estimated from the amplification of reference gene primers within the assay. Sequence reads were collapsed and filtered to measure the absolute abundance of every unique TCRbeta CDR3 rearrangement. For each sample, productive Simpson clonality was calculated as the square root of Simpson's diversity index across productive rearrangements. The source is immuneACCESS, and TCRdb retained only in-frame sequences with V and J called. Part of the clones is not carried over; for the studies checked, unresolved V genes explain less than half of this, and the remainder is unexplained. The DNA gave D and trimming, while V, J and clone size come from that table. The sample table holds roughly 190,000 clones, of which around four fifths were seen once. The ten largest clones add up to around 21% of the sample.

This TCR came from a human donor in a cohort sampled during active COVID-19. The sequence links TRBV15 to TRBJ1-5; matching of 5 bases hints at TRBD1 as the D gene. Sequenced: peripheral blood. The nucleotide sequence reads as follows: TGTGCCACCAGCGTCGGGAGTCGGGGACCGAGGCAGCCCCAGCATTTT. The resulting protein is CATSVGSRGPRQPQHF.